These T cell receptor beta chains were read from a single sample in a study of blood T cell repertoires in COVID-19. TCRdb keeps only in-frame clones here, not all; method: immunoSEQ multiplex PCR. The sample carries some 120,000 clones, more than 70% recorded once. Sample: peripheral blood. These receptors were obtained from a human donor in a cohort sampled during active COVID-19. The CDR3 runs from the conserved cysteine through the conserved F or W. Each record gives: clone size, D gene, J gene, V gene, CDR3 DNA, CDR3 protein. A D gene is named only where the DNA matches it firmly. Size is omitted from some rows. Given values are once, few, many or a class for expanded clones.

>.|TRBD1|TRBJ2-7|TRBV6-1
TGTGCCAGCAGTGAAGAGGGGGCCGCCTCCTACGAGCAGTACTTC
CASSEEGAASYEQYF
>.|.|TRBJ2-7|TRBV7-9
TGTGCCAGCAGTTCCGACACCTCCTACGAGCAGTACTTC
CASSSDTSYEQYF
>.|.|TRBJ1-2|TRBV29-1
TGCAGCGTTGAGGGGGACAAGTATGGCTACACCTTC
CSVEGDKYGYTF
>.|.|TRBJ1-1|TRBV1
TGCACCAGCAGCCACGTATCAAAGGACAGGGTAACTGAAGCTTTCTTT
CTSSHVSKDRVTEAFF
>.|.|TRBJ2-5|TRBV5-4
TGTGCCAGCACTTCGGGGCTAGCCGGAGGGTACCAAGAGACCCAGTACTTC
CASTSGLAGGYQETQYF
>.|.|TRBJ2-1|TRBV18
TGTGCCAGCTCACCACTTCGGAGCTCCTACAATGAGCAGTTCTTC
CASSPLRSSYNEQFF
>.|.|TRBJ1-3|TRBV5-1
TGCGCCAGCAGCTTGACAGGGAGCTCTGGAAACACCATATATTTT
CASSLTGSSGNTIYF
>once|TRBD1|TRBJ2-7|TRBV5-4
TGTGCCAGCAACTACAGGGGGCGGGACGAGCAGTACTTC
CASNYRGRDEQYF
>.|.|TRBJ2-7|TRBV6-1
TGTGCCAGCAGTGAAAAGGTTAGCAGCTACGAGCAGTACTTC
CASSEKVSSYEQYF
>.|.|TRBJ2-7|TRBV13
TGTGCCAGCAACAAAGGAGGACCTGGGGGGGAGCAGTACTTC
CASNKGGPGGEQYF
>.|.|TRBJ1-5|TRBV5-6
TGTGCCAGCAACTGGGGCAGAGATAGCAATCAGCCCCAGCATTTT
CASNWGRDSNQPQHF